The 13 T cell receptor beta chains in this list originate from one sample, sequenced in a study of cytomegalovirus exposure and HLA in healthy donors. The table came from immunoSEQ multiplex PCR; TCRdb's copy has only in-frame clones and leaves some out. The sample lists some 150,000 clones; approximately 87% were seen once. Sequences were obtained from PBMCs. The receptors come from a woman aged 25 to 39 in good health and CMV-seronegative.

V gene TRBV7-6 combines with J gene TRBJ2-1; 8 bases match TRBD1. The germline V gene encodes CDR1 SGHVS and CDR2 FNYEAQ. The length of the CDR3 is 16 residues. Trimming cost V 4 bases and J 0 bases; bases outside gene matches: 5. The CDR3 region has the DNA TGTGCCAGCAGCTCTAATACAGGGGGCTCCTACAATGAGCAGTTCTTC. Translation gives CASSSNTGGSYNEQFF. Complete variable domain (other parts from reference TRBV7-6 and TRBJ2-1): GAGVSQSPRYKVTKRGQDVALRCDPISGHVSLYWYRQALGQGPEFLTYFNYEAQQDKSGLPNDRFSAERPEGSISTLTIQRTEQRDSAMYRCASSSNTGGSYNEQFFGPGTRLTVL.

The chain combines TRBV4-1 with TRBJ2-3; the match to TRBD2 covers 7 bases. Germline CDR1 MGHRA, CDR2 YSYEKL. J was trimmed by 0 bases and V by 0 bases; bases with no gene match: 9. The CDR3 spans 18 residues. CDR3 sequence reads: CASSQDPSSGGSTDTQYF. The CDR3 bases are TGCGCCAGCAGCCAAGATCCAAGCTCGGGGGGAAGCACAGATACGCAGTATTTT.

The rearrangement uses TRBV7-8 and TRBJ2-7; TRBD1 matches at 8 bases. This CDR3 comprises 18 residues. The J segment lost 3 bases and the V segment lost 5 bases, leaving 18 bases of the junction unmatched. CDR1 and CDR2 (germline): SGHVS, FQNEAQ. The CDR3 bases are TGTGCCAGCAGCCGGTGGGTCCAGGGGGCAGGCGGGTACTACGAGCAGTACTTC. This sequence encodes CASSRWVQGAGGYYEQYF.

The CDR3 coding sequence is TGTGCCAGCAGTGAAGCTCGACAGGGGGCGAGGAACGAGCAGTACTTC. This encodes CASSEARQGARNEQYF. The chain has TRBV6-1 and TRBJ2-7; 10 bases are a match to TRBD1. This CDR3 comprises 16 residues. V lost 0 bases, J lost 5 bases, and 7 bases stayed unmatched. Per germline, CDR1 MNHNS and CDR2 SASEGT.

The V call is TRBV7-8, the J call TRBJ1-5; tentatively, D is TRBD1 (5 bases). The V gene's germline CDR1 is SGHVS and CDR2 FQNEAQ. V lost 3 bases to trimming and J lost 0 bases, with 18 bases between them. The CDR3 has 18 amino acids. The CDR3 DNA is TGTGCCAGCAGCTTTTCGGGAGGGGCTGTTCCTAGCAATCAGCCCCAGCATTTT. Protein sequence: CASSFSGGAVPSNQPQHF. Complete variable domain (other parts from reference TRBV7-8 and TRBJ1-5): GAGVSQSPRYKVAKRGQDVALRCDPISGHVSLFWYQQALGQGPEFLTYFQNEAQLDKSGLPSDRFFAERPEGSVSTLKIQRTQQEDSAVYLCASSFSGGAVPSNQPQHFGDGTRLSIL.

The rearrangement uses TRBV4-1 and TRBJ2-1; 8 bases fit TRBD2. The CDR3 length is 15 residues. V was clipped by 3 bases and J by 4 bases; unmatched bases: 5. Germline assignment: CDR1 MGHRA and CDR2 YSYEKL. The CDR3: CASSQAGGGYNEQFF. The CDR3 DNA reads TGCGCCAGCAGCCAGGCGGGGGGCGGATACAATGAGCAGTTCTTC.

The CDR3 DNA is TGTGCCAGCAGGGAGGACAGGGGCACGGGCAATGAGCAGTTCTTC. This codes for CASREDRGTGNEQFF. The chain recombines TRBV6-1 with TRBJ2-1; 9 nucleotides align to TRBD1. Trimming removed 6 bases from V and 6 bases from J; junction bases left unmatched: 9. CDR1 is MNHNS and CDR2 is SASEGT in the germline V gene. The CDR3 spans 15 residues.

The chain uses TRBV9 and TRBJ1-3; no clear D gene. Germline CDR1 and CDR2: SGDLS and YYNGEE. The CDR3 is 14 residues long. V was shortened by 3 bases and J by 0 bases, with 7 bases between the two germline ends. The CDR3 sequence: CASSGRDSGNTIYF. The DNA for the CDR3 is TGTGCCAGCAGCGGCCGGGACTCTGGAAACACCATATATTTT.

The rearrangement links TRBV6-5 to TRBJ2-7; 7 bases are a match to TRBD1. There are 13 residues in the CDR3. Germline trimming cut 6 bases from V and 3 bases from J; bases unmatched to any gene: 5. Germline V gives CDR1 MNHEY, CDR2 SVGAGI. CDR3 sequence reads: CASSNRDSYEQYF. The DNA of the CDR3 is TGTGCCAGCAGCAACCGGGACAGCTACGAGCAGTACTTC.

CDR3: CASSYDMTVGGGGHTF. CDR3 in DNA: TGTGCCAGCAGCTATGATATGACAGTCGGCGGGGGCGGACACACCTTC. The J gene is TRBJ1-2, the V gene TRBV27; perhaps TRBD1 as D (6 bases). The V gene's germline CDR1 is MNHEY and CDR2 SMNVEV (reference sequence). The V end was cut by 6 bases, the J end by 12 bases, with 29 bases between. The CDR3 contains 16 residues.

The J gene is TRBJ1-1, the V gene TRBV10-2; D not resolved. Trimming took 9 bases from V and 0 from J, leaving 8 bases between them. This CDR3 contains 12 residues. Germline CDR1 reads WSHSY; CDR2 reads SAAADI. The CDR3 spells CARPQMNTEAFF. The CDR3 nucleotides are TGCGCCAGGCCACAGATGAACACTGAAGCTTTCTTT.

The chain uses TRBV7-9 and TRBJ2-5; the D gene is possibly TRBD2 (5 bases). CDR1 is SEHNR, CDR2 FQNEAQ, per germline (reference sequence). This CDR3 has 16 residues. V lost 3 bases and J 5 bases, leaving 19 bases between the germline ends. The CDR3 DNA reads TGTGCCAGCAGCTTGTTCGGATCGGAGGCGCGGGAGACCCAGTACTTC. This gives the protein CASSLFGSEARETQYF.

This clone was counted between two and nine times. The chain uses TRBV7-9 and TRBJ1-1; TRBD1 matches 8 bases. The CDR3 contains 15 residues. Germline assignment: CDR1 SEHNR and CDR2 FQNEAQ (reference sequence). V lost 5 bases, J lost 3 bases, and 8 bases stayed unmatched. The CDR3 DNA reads TGTGCCAGCAGCAAATTACAGGGGGAGGACACTGAAGCTTTCTTT. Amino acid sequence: CASSKLQGEDTEAFF.